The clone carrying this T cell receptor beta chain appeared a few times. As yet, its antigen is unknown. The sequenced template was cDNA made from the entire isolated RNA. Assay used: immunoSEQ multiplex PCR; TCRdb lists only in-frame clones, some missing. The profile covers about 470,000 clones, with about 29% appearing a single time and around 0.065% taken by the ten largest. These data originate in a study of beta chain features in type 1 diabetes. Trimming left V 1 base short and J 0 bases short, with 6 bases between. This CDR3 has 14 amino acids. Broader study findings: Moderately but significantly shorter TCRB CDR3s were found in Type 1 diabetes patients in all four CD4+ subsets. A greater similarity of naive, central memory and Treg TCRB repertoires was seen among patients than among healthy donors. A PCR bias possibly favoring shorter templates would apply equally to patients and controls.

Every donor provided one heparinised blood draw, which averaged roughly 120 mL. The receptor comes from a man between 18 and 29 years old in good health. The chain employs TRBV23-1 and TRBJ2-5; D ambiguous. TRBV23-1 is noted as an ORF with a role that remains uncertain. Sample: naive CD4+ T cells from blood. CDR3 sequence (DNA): TGCGCCAGCAGTCAATTCCAGTACCAAGAGACCCAGTACTTC. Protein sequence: CASSQFQYQETQYF.